This TCR beta chain was observed in a study of blood T cell repertoires in COVID-19 (dated by TCRdb to the early 2020s). About the study as a whole: The collaborator samples originated in the United States, Italy and Spain and spanned the acute and convalescent phases of COVID-19. The samples were drawn from the first 160 participants of the ongoing ImmuneRACE study and from more than 1,000 subjects provided by 6 global collaborators. A freely available public database, intended as a resource for researchers studying the immune response to SARS-CoV-2, is where the repertoires were released. The material from the prospective study consisted of cDNA or gDNA derived from T cells, B-cell-depleted T cells, or PBMCs. HLA class I and class II types, where available, came from metadata supplied by the sample provider rather than from assay-based typing. Nearly every sample came with metadata listing a de-identified subject ID, COVID-19 status, age in years and sex. Deeply sampled blood TCRbeta repertoires from subjects exposed to, actively infected with, or recovered from COVID-19 were included in the dataset.

From the germline V gene, CDR1 is SGHRS and CDR2 is YFSETQ. Compared with germline, V lacks 3 bases and J lacks 7 bases; bases without a gene match: 6. Counted from cysteine to phenylalanine, this CDR3 has 15 amino acids. Only CDR3 DNA remains: 45 bases, in frame from the first base. General study outcomes and caveats: The quantity of clinical and demographic metadata differed by source and by participant and was supplied without curation.

The immunoSEQ Assay, a bias-controlled multiplex PCR, was used to amplify TCRbeta CDR3 regions from genomic DNA. From the authors' description of their analysis: Within the assay, amplification of reference gene primers was used to estimate how many nucleated cells each sample contained. Sequence reads were collapsed and filtered to measure the absolute abundance of every unique TCRbeta CDR3 rearrangement. For each sample, productive Simpson clonality was calculated by taking the square root of Simpson's diversity index across productive rearrangements. As stored in TCRdb, this immuneACCESS dataset retains in-frame rearrangements with V and J assigned. A fraction of the clones does not appear; measured against another copy, unresolved V genes explain less than half of the discrepancy, and the remainder lacks a known reason. V and J calls and clone size are given by that table; D and trimming were obtained from the DNA. This sample has roughly 220,000 clones in its table, and around 84% of those were observed once. The biggest ten clones account for approximately 6.6% of the sample.

In the prospective study, participants were roughly 18 to 100 years old, resided in fewer than 25 geographic areas of the United States, and were enrolled through a virtual design. Cohort assignment in the prospective study relied on participant-reported clinical history from a screening survey and a study questionnaire. Recovered participants in ImmuneRACE Cohort 3 were defined as having two consecutive negative NP/OP PCR tests, clearance from a healthcare professional, or resolution of symptoms. In the prospective study, mobile phlebotomists collected whole blood, serum and a nasopharyngeal or oropharyngeal swab from each participant. Additional blood draws and questionnaires over an approximately 2-month period could optionally be provided by prospective study participants. Before DNA extraction, prospective study blood samples were shipped either frozen or at room temperature. In regard to this clone: This clone's antigen is unknown. Base-call qualities are not available, and no considerably larger clone is one nucleotide away.

The chain was built from TRBV5-1 and TRBJ2-1, with 11 central nucleotides matching TRBD1. This TCR derives from a woman aged 40 to 49 who had recovered from COVID-19. Sequencing used PBMCs or T cells enriched from blood (not recorded which). The CDR3 amino acid sequence is: CASSSRDRGKNEQFF. The nucleotides read TGCGCCAGCAGCTCACGGGACAGGGGGAAGAATGAGCAGTTCTTC.